This T cell receptor beta chain was found in a study of T-cell reconstitution after alpha-beta-depleted transplantation in children. About this clonotype: Its antigen is not known.

General observations from the study: The origin of alpha-beta T cells about two months after transplant was reportedly several hundred expanded graft clones.

There are 17 residues in the CDR3. V lost 2 bases, J lost 0 bases, and 11 bases lay in between. A library of TCRbeta sequences, prepared with unique molecular identifiers, was generated. TCRdb independently ran MiXCR on the PCR reads; one entry per CDR3 protein. Of 450,000 to 600,000 distinct CDR3 sequences listed, under 15% are singletons. The sample here was PBMCs, mostly from graft donor cells, taken 360 days after TCRalphabeta/CD19-depleted stem cell transplant. The chain employs TRBV12-3 or TRBV12-4 and TRBJ2-6; D may be TRBD1 (5 bases). This TCR derives from a male patient aged 10 to 17 who had a stem cell transplant for acute myeloid leukemia, so the T cells may come from the graft donor. This CDR3 is CASSLRAGLSGANVLTF. The CDR3 nucleotides read TGTGCCAGCAGTTTAAGAGCAGGGCTCTCTGGGGCCAACGTCCTGACTTTC.